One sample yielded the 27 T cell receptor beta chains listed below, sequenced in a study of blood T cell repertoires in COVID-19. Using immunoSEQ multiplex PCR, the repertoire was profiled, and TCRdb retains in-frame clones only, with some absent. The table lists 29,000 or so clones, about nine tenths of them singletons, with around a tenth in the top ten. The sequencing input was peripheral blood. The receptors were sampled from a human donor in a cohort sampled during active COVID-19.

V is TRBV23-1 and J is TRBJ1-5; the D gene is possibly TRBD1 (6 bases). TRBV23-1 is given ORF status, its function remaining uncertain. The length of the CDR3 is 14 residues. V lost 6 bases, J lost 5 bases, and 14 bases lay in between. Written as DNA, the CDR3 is TGCGCCAGCAGAGCGATGGGGGCTCATCAGCCCCAGCATTTT. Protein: CASRAMGAHQPQHF.

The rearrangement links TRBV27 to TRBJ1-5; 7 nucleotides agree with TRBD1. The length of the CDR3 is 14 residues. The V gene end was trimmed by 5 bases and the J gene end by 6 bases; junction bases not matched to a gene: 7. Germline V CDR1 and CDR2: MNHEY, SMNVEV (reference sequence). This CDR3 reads CASSAKAGGQPQHF. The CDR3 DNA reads TGTGCCAGCAGTGCTAAGGCAGGGGGTCAGCCCCAGCATTTT.

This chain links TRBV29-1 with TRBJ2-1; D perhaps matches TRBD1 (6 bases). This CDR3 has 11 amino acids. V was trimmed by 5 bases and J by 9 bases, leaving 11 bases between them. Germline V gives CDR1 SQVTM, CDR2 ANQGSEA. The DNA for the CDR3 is TGCAGCGTTCACAGGGAGAGTGAGCAGTTCTTC. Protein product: CSVHRESEQFF.

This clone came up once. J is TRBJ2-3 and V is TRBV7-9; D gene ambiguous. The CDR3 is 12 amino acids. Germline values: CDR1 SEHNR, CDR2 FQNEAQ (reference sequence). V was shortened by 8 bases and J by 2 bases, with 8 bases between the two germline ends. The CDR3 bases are TGTGCCAGCCGAGGAAACACAGATACGCAGTATTTT. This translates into CASRGNTDTQYF.

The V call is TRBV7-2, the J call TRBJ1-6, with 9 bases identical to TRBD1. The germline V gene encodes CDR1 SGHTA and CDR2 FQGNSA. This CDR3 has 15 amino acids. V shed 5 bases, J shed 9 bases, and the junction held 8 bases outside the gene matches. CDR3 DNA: TGTGCCAGCAGCAGATGGACAGGGGAGGCTTCACCCCTCCACTTT. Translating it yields CASSRWTGEASPLHF.

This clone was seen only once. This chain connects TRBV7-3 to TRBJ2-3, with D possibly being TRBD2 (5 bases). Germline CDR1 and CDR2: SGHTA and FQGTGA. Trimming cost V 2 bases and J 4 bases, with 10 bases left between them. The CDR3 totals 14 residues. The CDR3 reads CASSLEGLADTQYF. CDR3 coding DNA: TGTGCCAGCAGCTTAGAGGGCCTGGCAGATACGCAGTATTTT.

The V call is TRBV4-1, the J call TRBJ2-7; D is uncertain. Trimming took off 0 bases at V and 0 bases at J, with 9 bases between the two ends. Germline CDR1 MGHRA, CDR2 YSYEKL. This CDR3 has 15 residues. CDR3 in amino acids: CASSQEAMTSYEQYF. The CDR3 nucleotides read TGCGCCAGCAGCCAAGAAGCGATGACCTCCTACGAGCAGTACTTC.

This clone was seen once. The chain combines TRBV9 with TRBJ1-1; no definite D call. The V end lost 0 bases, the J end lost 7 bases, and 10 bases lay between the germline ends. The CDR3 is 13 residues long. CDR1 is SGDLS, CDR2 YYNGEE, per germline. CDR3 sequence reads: CASSVEGRNEAFF. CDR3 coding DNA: TGTGCCAGCAGCGTAGAAGGCAGGAATGAAGCTTTCTTT.

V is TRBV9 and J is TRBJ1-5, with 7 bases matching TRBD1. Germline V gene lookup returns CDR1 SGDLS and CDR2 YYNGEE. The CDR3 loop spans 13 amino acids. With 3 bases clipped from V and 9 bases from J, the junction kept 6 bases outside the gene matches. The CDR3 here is CASSAGGKGPQHF. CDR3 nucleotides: TGTGCCAGCAGCGCAGGGGGGAAAGGGCCCCAGCATTTT.

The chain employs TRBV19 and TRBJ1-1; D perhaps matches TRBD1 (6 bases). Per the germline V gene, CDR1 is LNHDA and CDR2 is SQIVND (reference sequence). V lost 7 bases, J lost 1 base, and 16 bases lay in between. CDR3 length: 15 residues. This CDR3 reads CASTPSLTGNTEAFF. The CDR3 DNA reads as TGTGCCAGTACCCCGAGCCTGACAGGGAACACTGAAGCTTTCTTT.

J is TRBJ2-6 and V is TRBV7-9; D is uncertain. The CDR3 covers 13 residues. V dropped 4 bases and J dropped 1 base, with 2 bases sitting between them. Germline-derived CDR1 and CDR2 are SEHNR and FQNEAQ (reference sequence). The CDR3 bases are TGTGCCAGCAGCTCATCTGGGGCCAACGTCCTGACTTTC. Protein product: CASSSSGANVLTF. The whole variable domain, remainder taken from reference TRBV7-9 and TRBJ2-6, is DTGVSQNPRHKITKRGQNVTFRCDPISEHNRLYWYRQTLGQGPEFLTYFQNEAQLEKSRLLSDRFSAERPKGSFSTLEIQRTEQGDSAMYLCASSSSGANVLTFGAGSRLTVL.

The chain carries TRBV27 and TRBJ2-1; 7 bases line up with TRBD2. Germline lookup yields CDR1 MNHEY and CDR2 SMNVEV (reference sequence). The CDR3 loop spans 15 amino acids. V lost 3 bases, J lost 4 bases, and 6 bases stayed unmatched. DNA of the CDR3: TGTGCCAGCAGTTTTGGGGGGGAGGCGTACAATGAGCAGTTCTTC. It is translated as CASSFGGEAYNEQFF.

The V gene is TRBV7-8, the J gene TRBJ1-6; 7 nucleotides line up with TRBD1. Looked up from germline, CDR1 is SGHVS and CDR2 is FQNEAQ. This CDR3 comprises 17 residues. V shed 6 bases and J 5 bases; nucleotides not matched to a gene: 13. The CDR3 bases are TGTGCCAGCAGACCACTTGACAGGGTGGGCCATAATTCACCCCTCCACTTT. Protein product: CASRPLDRVGHNSPLHF.

Here the CDR3 reads CASSPPLWQNTEAFF. The CDR3 DNA reads as TGTGCCAGCTCACCACCTTTATGGCAGAACACTGAAGCTTTCTTT. This sequence joins TRBV18 and TRBJ1-1; D remains unclear. The CDR3 is made up of 15 amino acids. Per germline, CDR1 KGHSH and CDR2 LQKENI. V lost 0 bases to trimming and J lost 1 base, with 9 bases between them.

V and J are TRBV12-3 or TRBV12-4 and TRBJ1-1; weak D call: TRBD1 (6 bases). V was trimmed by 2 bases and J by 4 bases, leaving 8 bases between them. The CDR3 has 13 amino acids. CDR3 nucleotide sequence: TGTGCCAGCAGTTTAAGGGGGGGCACTGAAGCTTTCTTT. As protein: CASSLRGGTEAFF.

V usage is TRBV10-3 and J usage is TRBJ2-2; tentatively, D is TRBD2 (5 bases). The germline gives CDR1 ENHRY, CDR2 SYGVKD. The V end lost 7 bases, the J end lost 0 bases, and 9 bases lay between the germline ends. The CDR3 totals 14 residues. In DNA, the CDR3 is TGTGCCATCAAAGGACTGGCGAACACCGGGGAGCTGTTTTTT. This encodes CAIKGLANTGELFF.

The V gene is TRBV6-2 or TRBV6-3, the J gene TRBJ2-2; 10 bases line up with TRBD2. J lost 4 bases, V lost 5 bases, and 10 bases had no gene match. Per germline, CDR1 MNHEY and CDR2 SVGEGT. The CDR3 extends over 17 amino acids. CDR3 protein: CASSRPGSGGGTGELFF. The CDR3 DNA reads TGTGCCAGCAGTCGCCCCGGGAGCGGGGGGGGCACCGGGGAGCTGTTTTTT.

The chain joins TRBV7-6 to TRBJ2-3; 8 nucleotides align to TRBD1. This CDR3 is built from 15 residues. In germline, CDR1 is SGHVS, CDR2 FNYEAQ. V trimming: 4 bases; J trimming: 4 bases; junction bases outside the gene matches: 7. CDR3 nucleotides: TGTGCCAGCAGCTCACCACAGGGGGTATCAGATACGCAGTATTTT. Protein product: CASSSPQGVSDTQYF.

The chain's CDR3 is CASSMGGHRGGNQPQHF. For the CDR3, the DNA is TGTGCCAGTAGTATGGGAGGTCACAGGGGTGGTAATCAGCCCCAGCATTTT. The chain joins TRBV19 to TRBJ1-5; 7 bases agree with TRBD1. Per germline, CDR1 LNHDA and CDR2 SQIVND (reference sequence). The V gene end was trimmed by 3 bases and the J gene end by 4 bases; junction bases not matched to a gene: 12. The CDR3 sequence is 17 residues long.

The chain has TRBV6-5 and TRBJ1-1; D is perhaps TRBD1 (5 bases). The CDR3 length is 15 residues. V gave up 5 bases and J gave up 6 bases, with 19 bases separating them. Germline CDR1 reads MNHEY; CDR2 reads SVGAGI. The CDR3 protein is CASSPSSGAGAEAFF. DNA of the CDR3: TGTGCCAGCAGTCCGAGTAGCGGGGCGGGCGCTGAAGCTTTCTTT.

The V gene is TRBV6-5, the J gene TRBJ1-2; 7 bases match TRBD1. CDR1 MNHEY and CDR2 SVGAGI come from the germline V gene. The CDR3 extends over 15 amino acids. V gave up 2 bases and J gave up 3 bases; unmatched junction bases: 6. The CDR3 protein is CASSYRGQDDYGYTF. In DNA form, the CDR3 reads TGTGCCAGCAGTTACAGAGGACAGGATGACTATGGCTACACCTTC.

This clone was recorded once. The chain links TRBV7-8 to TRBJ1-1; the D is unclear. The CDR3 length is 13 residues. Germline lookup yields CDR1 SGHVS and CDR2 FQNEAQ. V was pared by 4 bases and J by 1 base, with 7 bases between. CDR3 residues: CASSSLGNTEAFF. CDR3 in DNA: TGTGCCAGCAGCTCCCTCGGGAACACTGAAGCTTTCTTT.

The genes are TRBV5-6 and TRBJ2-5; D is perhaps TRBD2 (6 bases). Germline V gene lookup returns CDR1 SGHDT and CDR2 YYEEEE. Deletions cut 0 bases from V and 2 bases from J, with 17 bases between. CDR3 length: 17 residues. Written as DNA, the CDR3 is TGTGCCAGCAGCTTGGGGGTTTTTCCAGGAGGGCAAGAGACCCAGTACTTC. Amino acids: CASSLGVFPGGQETQYF.

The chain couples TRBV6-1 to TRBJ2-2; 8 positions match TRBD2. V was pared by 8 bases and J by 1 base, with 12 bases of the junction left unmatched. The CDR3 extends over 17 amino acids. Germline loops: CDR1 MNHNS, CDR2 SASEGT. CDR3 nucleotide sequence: TGTGCCAGCCGTGGGGTCTTGGGACTAGGGAACACCGGGGAGCTGTTTTTT. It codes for CASRGVLGLGNTGELFF.

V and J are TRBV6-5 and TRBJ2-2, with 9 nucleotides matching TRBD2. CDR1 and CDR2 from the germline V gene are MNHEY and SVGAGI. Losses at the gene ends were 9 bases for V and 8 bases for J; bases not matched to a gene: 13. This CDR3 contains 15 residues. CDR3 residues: CASDVSGGLGGELFF. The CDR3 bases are TGTGCCAGTGATGTCAGCGGGGGGCTAGGTGGGGAGCTGTTTTTT.

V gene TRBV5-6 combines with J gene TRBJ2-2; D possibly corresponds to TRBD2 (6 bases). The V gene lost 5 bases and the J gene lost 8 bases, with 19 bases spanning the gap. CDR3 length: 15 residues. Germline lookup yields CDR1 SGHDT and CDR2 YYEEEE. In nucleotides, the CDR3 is TGTGCCAGCAGAGCGGAAGGCGGGGCCGGAGGGGAGCTGTTTTTT. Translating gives CASRAEGGAGGELFF.

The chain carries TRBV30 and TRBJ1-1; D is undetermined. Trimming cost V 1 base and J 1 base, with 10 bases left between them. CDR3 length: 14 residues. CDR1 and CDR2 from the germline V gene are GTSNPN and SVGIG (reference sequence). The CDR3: CAWSASGGNTEAFF. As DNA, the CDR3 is TGTGCCTGGAGTGCCTCAGGAGGGAACACTGAAGCTTTCTTT.